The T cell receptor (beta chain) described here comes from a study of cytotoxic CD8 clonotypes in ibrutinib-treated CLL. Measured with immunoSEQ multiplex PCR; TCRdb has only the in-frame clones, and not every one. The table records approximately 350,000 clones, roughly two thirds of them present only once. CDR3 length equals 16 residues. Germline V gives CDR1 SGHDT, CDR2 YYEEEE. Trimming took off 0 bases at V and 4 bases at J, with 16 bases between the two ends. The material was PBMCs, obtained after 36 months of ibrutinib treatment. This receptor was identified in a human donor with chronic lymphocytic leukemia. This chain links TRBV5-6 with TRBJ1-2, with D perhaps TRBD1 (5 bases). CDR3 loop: CASSLGIRDGGYGYTF. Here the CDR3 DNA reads TGTGCCAGCAGCTTGGGTATCAGGGATGGGGGCTATGGCTACACCTTC.